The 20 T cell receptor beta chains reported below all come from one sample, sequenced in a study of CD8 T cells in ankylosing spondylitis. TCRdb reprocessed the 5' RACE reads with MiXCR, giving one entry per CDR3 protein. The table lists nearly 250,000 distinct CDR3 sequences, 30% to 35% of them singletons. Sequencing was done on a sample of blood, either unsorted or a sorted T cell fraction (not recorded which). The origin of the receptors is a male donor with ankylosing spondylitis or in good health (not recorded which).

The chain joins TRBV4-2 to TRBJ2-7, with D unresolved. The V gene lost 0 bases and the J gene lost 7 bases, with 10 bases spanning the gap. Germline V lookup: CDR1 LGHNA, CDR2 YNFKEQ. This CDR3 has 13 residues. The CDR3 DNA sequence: TGTGCCAGCAGCCAAGACGCCAGGTTGGAGCAGTACTTC. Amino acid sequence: CASSQDARLEQYF.

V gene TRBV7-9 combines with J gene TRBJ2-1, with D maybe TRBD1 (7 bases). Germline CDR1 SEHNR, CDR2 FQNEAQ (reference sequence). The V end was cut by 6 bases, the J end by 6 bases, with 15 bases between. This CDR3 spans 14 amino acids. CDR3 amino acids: CASSQGGGLNEQFF. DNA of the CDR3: TGTGCCAGCAGTCAAGGAGGGGGCCTCAATGAGCAGTTCTTC.

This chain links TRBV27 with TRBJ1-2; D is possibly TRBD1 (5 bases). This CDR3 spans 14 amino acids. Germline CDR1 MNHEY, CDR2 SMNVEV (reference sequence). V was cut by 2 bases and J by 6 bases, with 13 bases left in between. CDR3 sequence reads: CASSLRGPRDGYTF. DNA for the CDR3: TGTGCCAGCAGTTTACGCGGGCCCAGGGATGGCTACACCTTC.

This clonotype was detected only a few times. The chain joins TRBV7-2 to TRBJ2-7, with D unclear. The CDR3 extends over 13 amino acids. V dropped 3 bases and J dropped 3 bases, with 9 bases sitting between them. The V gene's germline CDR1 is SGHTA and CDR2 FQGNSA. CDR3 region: CASSFGLGYEQYF. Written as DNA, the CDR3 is TGTGCCAGCAGCTTCGGCCTGGGCTACGAGCAGTACTTC. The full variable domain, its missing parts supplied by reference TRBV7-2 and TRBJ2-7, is GAGVSQSPSNKVTEKGKDVELRCDPISGHTALYWYRQSLGQGLEFLIYFQGNSAPDKSGLPSDRFSAERTGGSVSTLTIQRTQQEDSAVYLCASSFGLGYEQYFGPGTRLTVT.

The CDR3 spells CASSQWSGDQPQHF. In DNA, the CDR3 is TGTGCCAGCAGCCAATGGTCGGGGGATCAGCCCCAGCATTTT. The V call is TRBV3-1, the J call TRBJ1-5, with D possibly matching TRBD1 (5 bases). This CDR3 has 14 residues. V was shortened by 2 bases and J by 5 bases, with 10 bases between the two germline ends. Germline V gene sequence: CDR1 LGHDT, CDR2 YNNKEL (reference sequence).

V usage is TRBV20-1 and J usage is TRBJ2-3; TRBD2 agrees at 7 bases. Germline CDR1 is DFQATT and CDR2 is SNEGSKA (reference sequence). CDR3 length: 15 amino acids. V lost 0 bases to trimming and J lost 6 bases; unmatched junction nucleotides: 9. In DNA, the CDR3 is TGCAGTGCTAGAGATGTACTAGCGACGAGGGATACGCAGTATTTT. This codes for CSARDVLATRDTQYF.

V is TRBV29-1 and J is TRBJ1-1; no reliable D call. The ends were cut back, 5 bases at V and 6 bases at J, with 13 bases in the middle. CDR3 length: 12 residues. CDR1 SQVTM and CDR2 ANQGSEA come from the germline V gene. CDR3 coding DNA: TGCAGCGTTACTACGCTGCGACCTGAAGCTTTCTTT. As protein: CSVTTLRPEAFF.

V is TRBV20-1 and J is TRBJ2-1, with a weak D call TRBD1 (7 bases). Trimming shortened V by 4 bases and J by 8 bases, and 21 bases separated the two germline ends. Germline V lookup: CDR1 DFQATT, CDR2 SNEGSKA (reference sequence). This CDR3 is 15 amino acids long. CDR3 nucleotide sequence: TGCAGTGCTAAATCTAGCGACAGGGCGTTTTATGAGCAGTTCTTC. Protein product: CSAKSSDRAFYEQFF.

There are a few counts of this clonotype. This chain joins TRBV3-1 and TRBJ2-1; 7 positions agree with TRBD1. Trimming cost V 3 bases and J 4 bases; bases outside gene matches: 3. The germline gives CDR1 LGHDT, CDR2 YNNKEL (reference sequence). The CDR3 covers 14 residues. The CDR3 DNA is TGTGCCAGCAGCCAGGGACAGACTTACAATGAGCAGTTCTTC. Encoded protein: CASSQGQTYNEQFF.

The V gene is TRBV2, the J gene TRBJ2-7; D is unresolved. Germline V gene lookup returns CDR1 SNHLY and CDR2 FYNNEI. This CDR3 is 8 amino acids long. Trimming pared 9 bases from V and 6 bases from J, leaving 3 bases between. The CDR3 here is CASGEQYF. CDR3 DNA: TGTGCCAGTGGCGAGCAGTACTTC.

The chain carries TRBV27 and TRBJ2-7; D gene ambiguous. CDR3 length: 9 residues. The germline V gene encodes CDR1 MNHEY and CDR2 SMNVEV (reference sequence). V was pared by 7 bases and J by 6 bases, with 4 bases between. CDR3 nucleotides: TGTGCCAGCAATCGCGAGCAGTACTTC. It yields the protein CASNREQYF.

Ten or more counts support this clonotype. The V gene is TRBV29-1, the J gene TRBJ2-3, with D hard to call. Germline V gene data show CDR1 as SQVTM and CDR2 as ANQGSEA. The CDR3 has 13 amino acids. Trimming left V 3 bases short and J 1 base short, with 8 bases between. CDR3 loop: CSVDSTGTDTQYF. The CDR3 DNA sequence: TGCAGCGTTGACAGCACAGGCACAGATACGCAGTATTTT.

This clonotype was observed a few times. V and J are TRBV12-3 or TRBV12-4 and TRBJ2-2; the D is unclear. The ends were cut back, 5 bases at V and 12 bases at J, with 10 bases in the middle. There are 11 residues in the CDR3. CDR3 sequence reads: CASSPPGQLFF. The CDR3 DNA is TGTGCCAGCAGTCCCCCGGGTCAGCTGTTTTTT.

CDR3 nucleotide sequence: TGTGCCAGCAGCTTAGGTCGGCCGACGCGTCAGCCCCAGCATTTT. Protein product: CASSLGRPTRQPQHF. This sequence joins TRBV11-3 and TRBJ1-5, with D unclear. Germline values: CDR1 SGHNT, CDR2 YENEEA. This CDR3 contains 15 residues. Trimming shortened V by 1 base and J by 6 bases, and 13 bases separated the two germline ends.

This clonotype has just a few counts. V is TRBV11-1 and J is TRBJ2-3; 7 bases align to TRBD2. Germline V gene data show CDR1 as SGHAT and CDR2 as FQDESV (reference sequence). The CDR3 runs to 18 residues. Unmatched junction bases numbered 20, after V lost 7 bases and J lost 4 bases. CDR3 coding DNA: TGTGCCAGCACCCCTTCTACTAGCGTCTACATGGGGGCAGATACGCAGTATTTT. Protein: CASTPSTSVYMGADTQYF. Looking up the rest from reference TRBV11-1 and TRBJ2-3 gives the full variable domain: EAEVAQSPRYKITEKSQAVAFWCDPISGHATLYWYRQILGQGPELLVQFQDESVVDDSQLPKDRFSAERLKGVDSTLKIQPAELGDSAMYLCASTPSTSVYMGADTQYFGPGTRLTVL.

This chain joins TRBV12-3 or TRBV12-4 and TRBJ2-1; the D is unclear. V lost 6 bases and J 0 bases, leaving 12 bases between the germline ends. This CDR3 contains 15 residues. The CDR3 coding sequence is TGTGCCAGCAGCTGGACGGTAAGCTCCTACAATGAGCAGTTCTTC. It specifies CASSWTVSSYNEQFF.

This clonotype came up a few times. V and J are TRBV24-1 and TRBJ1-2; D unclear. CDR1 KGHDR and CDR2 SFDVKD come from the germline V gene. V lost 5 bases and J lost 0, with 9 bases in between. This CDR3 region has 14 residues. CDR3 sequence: CATSGAGSNYGYTF. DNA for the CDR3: TGTGCCACCAGTGGGGCAGGATCTAACTATGGCTACACCTTC.

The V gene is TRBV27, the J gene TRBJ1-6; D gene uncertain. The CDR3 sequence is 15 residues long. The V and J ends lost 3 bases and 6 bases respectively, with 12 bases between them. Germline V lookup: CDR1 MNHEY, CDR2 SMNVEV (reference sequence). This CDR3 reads CASSFSRGSNSPLHF. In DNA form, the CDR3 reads TGTGCCAGCAGTTTCTCGCGGGGAAGTAATTCACCCCTCCACTTT.

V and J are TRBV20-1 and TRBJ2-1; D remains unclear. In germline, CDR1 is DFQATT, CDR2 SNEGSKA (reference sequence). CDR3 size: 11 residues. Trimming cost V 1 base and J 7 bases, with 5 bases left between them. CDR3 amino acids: CSARVGNEQFF. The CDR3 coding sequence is TGCAGTGCTAGAGTAGGTAATGAGCAGTTCTTC.

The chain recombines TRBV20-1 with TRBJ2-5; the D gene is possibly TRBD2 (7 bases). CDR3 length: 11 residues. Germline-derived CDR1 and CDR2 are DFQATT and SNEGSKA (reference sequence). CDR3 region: CTGGGHETQYF. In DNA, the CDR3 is TGCACTGGGGGGGGGCACGAGACCCAGTACTTC.